The 21 T cell receptor beta chains below all came from one sample that was sequenced in a study of Graves' ophthalmopathy and Graves' hyperthyroidism. Researchers took RNA transcripts and amplified TCR beta CDR3 regions from them. After a first-round RT-PCR with HTBI primers, a second-round multiplex PCR was run. TCRdb re-analysed the multiplex PCR reads in MiXCR, keeping a single row per CDR3 protein. Among 220,000 or so distinct CDR3 sequences, 20% to 25% were seen once, and the ten largest hold around 45%. Sequenced: peripheral blood. The source is a woman aged 45-60 years with Graves' ophthalmopathy.

This clonotype was counted at least ten times. V is TRBV5-1 and J is TRBJ2-1, with 9 bases identical to TRBD2. Germline-derived CDR1 and CDR2 are SGHRS and YFSETQ. The CDR3 has 15 residues. V was pared by 5 bases and J by 5 bases, with 8 bases of the junction left unmatched. The CDR3 spells CASRGRVAGDNEQFF. CDR3 in DNA: TGCGCCAGCAGAGGCAGGGTAGCGGGGGACAATGAGCAGTTCTTC.

At least ten counts were recorded for this clonotype. The rearrangement joins TRBV29-1 to TRBJ1-5; possible D gene TRBD1, 6 bases. This CDR3 comprises 15 residues. Germline CDR1 SQVTM, CDR2 ANQGSEA. V was shortened by 0 bases and J by 6 bases, with 15 bases between the two germline ends. The CDR3 loop reads CSVEESGGRGQPQHF. CDR3 sequence (DNA): TGCAGCGTTGAAGAGTCGGGGGGGCGCGGTCAGCCCCAGCATTTT.

This clonotype was detected only a few times. The genes are TRBV30 and TRBJ1-1; no clear D gene. CDR1 GTSNPN and CDR2 SVGIG come from the germline V gene (reference sequence). V lost 2 bases to trimming and J lost 1 base, with 5 bases between them. The CDR3 spans 12 residues. The CDR3 DNA sequence: TGTGCCTGGAGTTGGGCGAACACTGAAGCTTTCTTT. Translated: CAWSWANTEAFF.

Sample share makes this clonotype medium-sized. This rearrangement joins TRBV2 to TRBJ1-2; the D is unclear. The ends were cut back, 2 bases at V and 3 bases at J, with 7 bases in the middle. The germline CDR1 and CDR2 sequences are SNHLY and FYNNEI. The CDR3 totals 13 residues. The CDR3 reads CASSEWQDYGYTF. DNA of the CDR3: TGTGCCAGCAGTGAATGGCAGGACTATGGCTACACCTTC.

This clonotype appeared a few times. The V and J genes are TRBV11-2 and TRBJ2-2, with D perhaps matching TRBD1 or TRBD2 (5 bases each). Trimming left V 3 bases short and J 4 bases short, with 12 bases between. The CDR3 consists of 15 residues. CDR1 SGHAT and CDR2 FQNNGV come from the germline V gene. CDR3 DNA sequence: TGTGCCAGCAGCTTGGGGGATTTTGGCACCGGGGAGCTGTTTTTT. Its translation: CASSLGDFGTGELFF. Together with reference TRBV11-2 and TRBJ2-2, the CDR3 gives the full variable domain: EAGVAQSPRYKIIEKRQSVAFWCNPISGHATLYWYQQILGQGPKLLIQFQNNGVVDDSQLPKDRFSAERLKGVDSTLKIQPAKLEDSAVYLCASSLGDFGTGELFFGEGSRLTVL.

This clonotype was recorded many times. The V and J genes are TRBV10-3 and TRBJ1-2, with TRBD1 matching over 9 bases. The CDR3 sequence is 17 residues long. Germline CDR1 ENHRY, CDR2 SYGVKD. J gave up 2 bases and V 6 bases, and 13 bases lay outside the gene matches. CDR3 in DNA: TGTGCCATCAGGAAGGCACCGGACAGGGGCTCAAACTATGGCTACACCTTC. It is translated as CAIRKAPDRGSNYGYTF.

This clonotype was observed a handful of times. For the CDR3, the DNA is TGTGCCAGCTCACCGCGCAGGGTGAAAGTTGGGGATTCACCCCTCCACTTT. As protein: CASSPRRVKVGDSPLHF. V usage is TRBV18 and J usage is TRBJ1-6, with a possible D match to TRBD1 (5 bases). The V gene's germline CDR1 is KGHSH and CDR2 LQKENI. Trimming shortened V by 3 bases and J by 8 bases, and 20 bases separated the two germline ends. CDR3 length: 17 amino acids.

This chain joins TRBV28 and TRBJ2-7; possibly TRBD2 for D (7 bases). The CDR3 contains 16 residues. Trimming took 6 bases from V and 5 from J, leaving 23 bases between them. From germline, CDR1 is MDHEN and CDR2 SYDVKM. The CDR3 loop reads CASRMIGGATAHEQYF. CDR3 sequence (DNA): TGTGCCAGCAGGATGATAGGGGGGGCGACGGCTCACGAGCAGTACTTC.

This clonotype has only a few counts. A much larger clonotype is one base distant, so this may be a read error. This chain links TRBV3-1 with TRBJ2-5, with 10 bases lining up with TRBD1. The junction had 4 bases not matched to a gene; V was cut back by 3 bases and J by 3 bases. CDR3 size: 15 residues. CDR1 and CDR2 (germline): LGHDT, YNNKEL (reference sequence). The CDR3 loop reads CASSQPGTGEETQYF. The CDR3 DNA is TGTGCCAGCAGCCAGCCCGGGACAGGGGAAGAGACCCAGTACTTC.

In this sample, this clonotype turned up a few times. At one end, the junction sequence differs from germline, possibly due to a read error. The V gene is TRBV6-1, the J gene TRBJ1-1; 7 bases match TRBD1. The CDR3 length is 13 residues. Germline-derived CDR1 and CDR2 are MNHNS and SASEGT. CDR3 in DNA: TGTGCCAGCAGTGAAGCGCCCCGGACAGGCTCGATCTTT. Amino acid sequence: CASSEAPRTGSIF.

In this sample, this clonotype turned up many times. The CDR3 loop is CASKGYSSYEQYF. CDR3 nucleotides: TGTGCCAGCAAAGGCTACAGCTCCTACGAGCAGTACTTC. This chain joins TRBV6-5 and TRBJ2-7; no firm D call. CDR3 length: 13 amino acids. CDR1 MNHEY and CDR2 SVGAGI come from the germline V gene. The V and J ends lost 7 bases and 0 bases respectively, with 10 bases between them.

The sample holds many counts of this clonotype. This chain uses TRBV7-9 with TRBJ2-5; D ambiguous. The CDR3 loop spans 11 amino acids. Trimming took 5 bases from V and 3 from J, leaving 4 bases between them. Germline assignment: CDR1 SEHNR and CDR2 FQNEAQ (reference sequence). The CDR3 DNA is TGTGCCAGCAGCGCGAAAGAGACCCAGTACTTC. Its translation is CASSAKETQYF. Full variable domain (missing parts from reference TRBV7-9 and TRBJ2-5): DTGVSQNPRHKITKRGQNVTFRCDPISEHNRLYWYRQTLGQGPEFLTYFQNEAQLEKSRLLSDRFSAERPKGSFSTLEIQRTEQGDSAMYLCASSAKETQYFGPGTRLLVL.

The chain combines TRBV12-3 or TRBV12-4 with TRBJ2-2; D uncertain. V lost 4 bases to trimming and J lost 6 bases, with 9 bases between them. This CDR3 has 13 amino acids. The CDR3 is CASSSVAAGELFF. Here the CDR3 DNA reads TGTGCCAGCAGTTCTGTAGCCGCCGGGGAGCTGTTTTTT.

J is TRBJ1-1 and V is TRBV19; D remains unclear. This CDR3 has 11 residues. Trimming pared 10 bases from V and 8 bases from J, leaving 14 bases between. The germline V gene has CDR1 LNHDA and CDR2 SQIVND (reference sequence). Here the CDR3 DNA reads TGTGCCACCAGACACTTACAAGAAGCTTTCTTT. Translation: CATRHLQEAFF.

This rearrangement joins TRBV18 to TRBJ2-7, with TRBD1 identical over 10 bases. With 3 bases clipped from V and 6 bases from J, the junction kept 5 bases outside the gene matches. The CDR3 covers 14 residues. Looked up from germline, CDR1 is KGHSH and CDR2 is LQKENI. The CDR3 loop is CASSPGDRGPEQYF. In DNA form, the CDR3 reads TGTGCCAGCTCACCGGGGGACAGGGGACCCGAGCAGTACTTC.

A remark on this clonotype: This may stem from a read error, because a much larger clone lies one nucleotide away. The rearrangement uses TRBV20-1 and TRBJ1-2; no clear D. The CDR3 contains 11 residues. Between the trimmed V and J ends, which lost 7 bases and 6 bases, there was a span of 12 bases. Germline values: CDR1 DFQATT, CDR2 SNEGSKA (reference sequence). CDR3 in amino acids: CSVRQNDGYTF. CDR3 coding DNA: TGCAGTGTTCGACAAAACGATGGCTACACCTTC.

This clonotype appeared many times. The chain joins TRBV12-3 or TRBV12-4 to TRBJ1-6; tentatively, D is TRBD1 (6 bases). Deletions cut 3 bases from V and 11 bases from J, with 11 bases between. This CDR3 comprises 13 residues. As DNA, the CDR3 is TGTGCCAGCAGTTTTTCCGAGGGGGCACCCCTCCACTTT. Its protein is CASSFSEGAPLHF.

This clonotype was recorded many times. This rearrangement joins TRBV12-3 or TRBV12-4 to TRBJ1-6; D is undetermined. The CDR3 has 14 residues. Trimming removed 2 bases from V and 6 bases from J, with 8 bases in between. The CDR3 coding sequence is TGTGCCAGCAGTTTAACCGGGTTTAATTCACCCCTCCACTTT. It translates to CASSLTGFNSPLHF.

This clonotype was found many times. The chain carries TRBV7-8 and TRBJ2-7; D may match TRBD1 or TRBD2 (6 bases each). The germline gives CDR1 SGHVS, CDR2 FQNEAQ. Trimming stripped 2 bases from V and 6 bases from J, with 11 bases between. This CDR3 spans 13 amino acids. The CDR3 region is CASSLLQGGEQYF. As DNA, the CDR3 is TGTGCCAGCAGCTTATTACAGGGAGGCGAGCAGTACTTC.

This clonotype occurred many times. The chain carries TRBV4-1 and TRBJ2-7; D possibly corresponds to TRBD1 (5 bases). This CDR3 is 13 amino acids long. Germline assignment: CDR1 MGHRA and CDR2 YSYEKL. Trimming took 2 bases from V and 5 from J, leaving 10 bases between them. CDR3: CASSQRTGDEQYF. CDR3 coding DNA: TGCGCCAGCAGCCAAAGAACAGGTGACGAGCAGTACTTC.

The V gene is TRBV12-3 or TRBV12-4, the J gene TRBJ1-2; D perhaps matches TRBD1 (6 bases). Trimming shortened V by 5 bases and J by 4 bases, and 11 bases separated the two germline ends. The CDR3 length is 13 residues. CDR3 sequence (DNA): TGTGCCAGCAGTCTTGGACAGTTCTATGGCTACACCTTC. It is translated as CASSLGQFYGYTF.